In this sample, the clone carrying this TCR beta chain turned up a few times. Its target is not known. The junction does not match germline at one end; this may be a read error. The record originates from a study of post-analysis software for immune sequencing data. Study in general: Several disease courses (relapsing-remitting, secondary progressive and progressive-relapsing) of multiple sclerosis were included.

General study results and limits: The five TRBV segments detected at higher frequency in patients than in controls included TRBV5-6, TRBV5-1 and TRBV20-1. Compared with controls, patients showed significantly lower normalized Chao1 diversity. Samples sharing a preparation batch grouped tightly together when assessed by F measure.

TCR beta libraries were prepared from cDNA with unique molecular identifiers. The T cell input of roughly 1 to 11 million gave hundreds of thousands of cDNA molecules. TCRdb recomputed calls from the PCR reads with MiXCR, one row per CDR3 protein. The sample lists roughly 870,000 distinct CDR3 sequences; roughly 58% were seen once. Germline assignment: CDR1 SQVTM and CDR2 ANQGSEA. The CDR3 contains 14 residues. Sequencing was carried out using blood. This clonotype was sampled from a girl aged 10 to 17 with multiple sclerosis. The V call is TRBV29-1, the J call TRBJ2-5, with D uncertain. DNA for the CDR3: TGCCGCGTTGAAGATCGCGGATACCAAGAGACCCAGTACTTC. As protein: CRVEDRGYQETQYF.